These 12 T cell receptor beta chains originate from one sample sequenced in a study of spatial heterogeneity in lung cancer (dated by TCRdb to 2018 to 2020). What the time point label conveys for this sample: blood at routine non-recurrence follow-up after resection. Whole RNA extracted from tumor and nontumor lung tissue, or from cryopreserved PBMC samples, was used for TCR sequencing without cell sorting. Library method: 5' RACE. The run used a NextSeq 500. TCRdb reworked the public reads: Q25 trimming with fastp, MiXCR clone assembly, productive beta chains retained. Rows merge per CDR3 protein into single entries with the most common DNA and genes. This sample holds under 150,000 distinct CDR3 sequences; 12% were observed only once. Around a sixth of the sample rests with the top ten. The sequencing used PBMCs, collected at follow-up. The receptors were gathered from a male donor with early-stage non-small cell lung cancer.

This clonotype was counted only a few times. As DNA, the CDR3 is TGCAGTGCTAGAGAAATAACCCCAGGGGTTAGCAATCAGCCCCAGCATTTT. It translates to CSAREITPGVSNQPQHF. The chain joins TRBV20-1 to TRBJ1-5, with D tentatively TRBD1 (6 bases). In germline, CDR1 is DFQATT, CDR2 SNEGSKA (reference sequence). This CDR3 is built from 17 residues. The V gene lost 0 bases and the J gene lost 0 bases, with 15 bases spanning the gap.

This clonotype was seen more than once but under ten times. J is TRBJ2-1 and V is TRBV11-2, with D unclear. The CDR3 loop spans 15 amino acids. CDR1 SGHAT and CDR2 FQNNGV come from the germline V gene. The V end lost 0 bases, the J end lost 6 bases, and 12 bases lay between the germline ends. The CDR3 DNA is TGTGCCAGCAGCTTAGAATTCAGCCCCTTCAATGAGCAGTTCTTC. Protein product: CASSLEFSPFNEQFF. The complete variable domain, with remaining parts taken from reference TRBV11-2 and TRBJ2-1, reads EAGVAQSPRYKIIEKRQSVAFWCNPISGHATLYWYQQILGQGPKLLIQFQNNGVVDDSQLPKDRFSAERLKGVDSTLKIQPAKLEDSAVYLCASSLEFSPFNEQFFGPGTRLTVL.

The V gene is TRBV5-6, the J gene TRBJ2-7, with D tentatively TRBD2 (5 bases). The V gene's germline CDR1 is SGHDT and CDR2 YYEEEE. V was trimmed by 4 bases and J by 3 bases, leaving 17 bases between them. CDR3 length equals 15 residues. CDR3: CASSRERGRLYEQYF. The CDR3 DNA reads TGTGCCAGCAGCCGAGAACGGGGTCGACTCTACGAGCAGTACTTC.

The sample holds a few counts of this clonotype. The V call is TRBV6-4, the J call TRBJ2-1; TRBD2 is a possible D gene (5 bases). Trimming left V 0 bases short and J 6 bases short, with 9 bases between. The CDR3 has 14 amino acids. From germline, CDR1 is MRHNA and CDR2 SNTAGT. The DNA of the CDR3 is TGTGCCAGCAGTGACTCGAGTCGGGGCAATGAGCAGTTCTTC. Translation: CASSDSSRGNEQFF.

This clonotype occurred a few times. The genes are TRBV25-1 and TRBJ1-5; 8 bases are shared with TRBD1. The CDR3 runs to 13 residues. V was pared by 6 bases and J by 4 bases, with 2 bases of the junction left unmatched. CDR1 and CDR2 from the germline V gene are MGHDK and SYGVNS. The CDR3 DNA sequence: TGTGCCAGCAGCCAGGGGGCGAATCAGCCCCAGCATTTT. This sequence encodes CASSQGANQPQHF.

In this sample, this clonotype turned up a few times. The chain has TRBV24-1 and TRBJ2-1; TRBD2 matches 8 bases. Per the germline V gene, CDR1 is KGHDR and CDR2 is SFDVKD. This CDR3 has 14 amino acids. Trimming removed 9 bases from V and 7 bases from J; junction bases left unmatched: 10. The CDR3 loop reads CATAAGGMWNEQFF. DNA for the CDR3: TGTGCCACCGCCGCGGGGGGTATGTGGAATGAGCAGTTCTTC.

This sequence joins TRBV19 and TRBJ2-3; TRBD1 matches 8 bases. CDR3 length: 15 amino acids. The J segment lost 1 base and the V segment lost 6 bases, leaving 6 bases of the junction unmatched. Germline lookup yields CDR1 LNHDA and CDR2 SQIVND (reference sequence). In nucleotides, the CDR3 is TGTGCCAGTAGAAGCCCGGGACAGGGCACAGATACGCAGTATTTT. This encodes CASRSPGQGTDTQYF.

This rearrangement joins TRBV6-1 to TRBJ2-1; D is uncertain. This CDR3 region has 12 residues. Per germline, CDR1 MNHNS and CDR2 SASEGT. Between the trimmed V and J ends, which lost 2 bases and 10 bases, there was a span of 9 bases. The CDR3 DNA reads TGTGCCAGCAGTGAAAACCTGGGGGAGCAGTTCTTC. Encoded protein: CASSENLGEQFF.

This clonotype was counted only a few times. The rearrangement uses TRBV5-1 and TRBJ2-5; a weak D match, TRBD2 (7 bases). V lost 6 bases and J lost 2, with 14 bases in between. The CDR3 sequence is 14 residues long. Germline CDR1 reads SGHRS; CDR2 reads YFSETQ. The CDR3 DNA follows: TGCGCCAGCAACCGGGGGGCCAGACAAGAGACCCAGTACTTC. It translates to CASNRGARQETQYF.

This clonotype was counted between two and nine times. The chain combines TRBV6-6 with TRBJ2-1, with 7 bases lining up with TRBD1. Germline CDR1 is MNHNY and CDR2 is SVGAGI (reference sequence). The CDR3 covers 14 residues. V was clipped by 6 bases and J by 6 bases; unmatched bases: 8. The CDR3 nucleotides read TGTGCCAGCAGCGGACAGGTCGGGGTCAATGAGCAGTTCTTC. Its protein product is CASSGQVGVNEQFF.

There are a few counts of this clonotype. The CDR3 sequence: CASSFGPRGRYNEQFF. CDR3 bases: TGTGCCAGCAGCTTCGGCCCCCGGGGGCGCTACAATGAGCAGTTCTTC. This chain uses TRBV7-9 with TRBJ2-1, with D perhaps given as TRBD1 or TRBD2 (6 bases each). V was cut by 3 bases and J by 3 bases, with 15 bases left in between. This CDR3 has 16 amino acids. Germline CDR1 SEHNR, CDR2 FQNEAQ (reference sequence).

This clonotype was seen many times. V gene TRBV15 combines with J gene TRBJ1-5; D not certain. CDR1 and CDR2 (germline): LNHNV, YYDKDF (reference sequence). Between the trimmed V and J ends, which lost 1 base and 8 bases, there was a span of 6 bases. The CDR3 loop spans 12 amino acids. CDR3 sequence (DNA): TGTGCCACCAGCAGAGGAGGGAAGCCCCAGCATTTT. Its protein is CATSRGGKPQHF.